This T cell receptor beta chain was retrieved from a study of blood T cell repertoires in COVID-19. Here immunoSEQ multiplex PCR was the method, and the copy in TCRdb shows in-frame clones only, minus some. Of around 230,000 clones in the sample, approximately 85% were seen once. Trimming cost V 2 bases and J 4 bases; bases outside gene matches: 14. The CDR3 covers 18 residues. Germline assignment: CDR1 MGHRA and CDR2 YSYEKL. This clone has just one count. This sample also contains other DNA sequences that code for the same CDR3. This clonotype was obtained from a woman aged 55-70 years with active or convalescent COVID-19. Sequencing was performed on peripheral blood. The V call is TRBV4-1, the J call TRBJ1-3, with TRBD1 identical over 7 bases. The CDR3 protein is CASSQPLRGQGGGNTIYF. The CDR3 bases are TGCGCCAGCAGCCAACCGCTGAGGGGGCAGGGGGGAGGAAACACCATATATTTT.